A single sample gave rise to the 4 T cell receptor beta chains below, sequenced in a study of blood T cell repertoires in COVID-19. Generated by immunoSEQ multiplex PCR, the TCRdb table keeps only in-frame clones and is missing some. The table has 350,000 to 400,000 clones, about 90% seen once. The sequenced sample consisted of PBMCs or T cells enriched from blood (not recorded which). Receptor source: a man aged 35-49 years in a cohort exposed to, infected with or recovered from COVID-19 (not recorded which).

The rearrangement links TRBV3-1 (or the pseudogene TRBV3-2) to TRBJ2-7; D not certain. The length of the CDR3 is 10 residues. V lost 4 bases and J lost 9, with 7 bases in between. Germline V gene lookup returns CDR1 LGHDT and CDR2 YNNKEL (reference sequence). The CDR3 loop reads CASSLTGQYF. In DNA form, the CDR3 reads TGTGCCAGCAGCCTAACCGGGCAGTACTTC.

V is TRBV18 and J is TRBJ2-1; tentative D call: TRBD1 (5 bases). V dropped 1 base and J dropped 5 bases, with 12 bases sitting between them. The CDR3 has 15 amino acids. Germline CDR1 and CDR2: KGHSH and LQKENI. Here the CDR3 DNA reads TGTGCCAGCTCACCACAGAGACAGTATAACAATGAGCAGTTCTTC. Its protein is CASSPQRQYNNEQFF.

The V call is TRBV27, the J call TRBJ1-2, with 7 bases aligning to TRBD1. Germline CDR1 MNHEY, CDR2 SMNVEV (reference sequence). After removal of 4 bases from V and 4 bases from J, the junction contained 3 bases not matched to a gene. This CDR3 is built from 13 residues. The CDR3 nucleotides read TGTGCCAGCAGTTCTACAGGGGTCTATGGCTACACCTTC. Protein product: CASSSTGVYGYTF.

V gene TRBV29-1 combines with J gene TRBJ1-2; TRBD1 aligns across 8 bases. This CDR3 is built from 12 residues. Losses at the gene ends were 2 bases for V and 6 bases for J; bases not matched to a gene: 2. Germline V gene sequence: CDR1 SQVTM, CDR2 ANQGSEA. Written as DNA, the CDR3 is TGCAGCGTTGAAACGACAGGGGATGGCTACACCTTC. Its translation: CSVETTGDGYTF.